The rows below give T cell receptor beta chains drawn from one sample of a study of shared clonotypes between healthy human individuals. Profiling relied on immunoSEQ multiplex PCR, and the TCRdb table lists in-frame clones only, not all of them. The sample includes roughly 1,800,000 clones, roughly 95% seen only once; the top ten take 1% to 1.5%. Sequencing input: naive CD8+ T cells sorted from blood. Receptor source: a man between 18 and 29 years old in good health. Both conserved end residues are part of each CDR3. The D gene is left open where the match is weak. Size tells how often a clone was seen (once, few, many) or the class of an expanded clone, and some rows leave it out.

TRBJ1-5 | TRBV15 | - | - | CATSRDEGPNQPQHF | TGTGCCACCAGCAGAGATGAGGGCCCCAATCAGCCCCAGCATTTT
TRBJ2-7 | TRBV28 | - | - | CASRRTGTRYEQYF | TGTGCCAGCAGGCGTACCGGAACACGCTACGAGCAGTACTTC
TRBJ1-6 | TRBV10-2 | once | TRBD1 | CASSSQGEAYNSPLHF | TGCGCCAGCAGCTCCCAGGGGGAGGCATATAATTCACCCCTCCACTTT
TRBJ1-6 | TRBV7-2 | - | TRBD1 | CASSWGTANSYNSPLHF | TGTGCCAGCAGCTGGGGGACAGCCAACTCCTATAATTCACCCCTCCACTTT
TRBJ2-7 | TRBV27 | - | - | CASSLLQGLEQYF | TGTGCCAGCAGTTTATTACAAGGTCTCGAGCAGTACTTC
TRBJ1-5 | TRBV4-1 | few | TRBD1 | CASSQETGVQPQHF | TGCGCCAGCAGCCAGGAGACAGGGGTTCAGCCCCAGCATTTT
TRBJ2-5 | TRBV5-8 | once | TRBD1 | CASSLDITGAQETQYF | TGTGCCAGCAGCTTGGATATTACAGGGGCCCAAGAGACCCAGTACTTC
TRBJ2-1 | TRBV5-6 | - | - | CASSLAVKGNEQFF | TGTGCCAGCAGCTTGGCCGTCAAGGGGAATGAGCAGTTCTTC
TRBJ2-7 | TRBV6-1 | - | TRBD1 | CASSEALGTGGSYEQYF | TGTGCCAGCAGTGAAGCGCTGGGGACAGGGGGATCCTACGAGCAGTACTTC
TRBJ1-2 | TRBV19 | - | - | CASRDIEGYTF | TGTGCGAGTAGGGACATAGAAGGCTACACCTTC
TRBJ2-4 | TRBV7-2 | once | - | CASSPPSEKNIQYF | TGTGCCAGCAGCCCTCCTAGCGAGAAAAACATTCAGTACTTC
TRBJ1-1 | TRBV19 | - | - | CASRDYTEAFF | TGTGCCAGTAGGGACTACACTGAAGCTTTCTTT
TRBJ2-7 | TRBV6-5 | - | - | CASSYYPESSYEQYF | TGTGCCAGCAGTTACTATCCGGAGAGCTCCTACGAGCAGTACTTC
TRBJ2-5 | TRBV9 | - | TRBD1 | CASSVGDSEPQETQYF | TGTGCCAGCAGCGTAGGGGACAGCGAACCTCAAGAGACCCAGTACTTC
TRBJ1-4 | TRBV5-1 | - | - | CASSRIMGATNEKLFF | TGCGCCAGCAGCCGGATAATGGGTGCGACTAATGAAAAACTGTTTTTT
TRBJ2-3 | TRBV28 | once | TRBD2 | CASSPGLAGGKYTDTQYF | TGTGCCAGCAGTCCGGGACTAGCGGGGGGGAAATACACAGATACGCAGTATTTT
TRBJ2-7 | TRBV5-4 | - | - | CASSYGGLGSEQYF | TGTGCCAGCAGCTACGGGGGCCTTGGCAGCGAGCAGTACTTC
TRBJ1-1 | TRBV5-4 | - | TRBD1 | CASIIQGVEAFF | TGTGCCAGCATTATACAGGGGGTGGAAGCTTTCTTT
TRBJ1-2 | TRBV9 | - | TRBD1 | CASKGAPNYGYTF | TGTGCCAGCAAGGGGGCGCCTAACTATGGCTACACCTTC
TRBJ2-7 | TRBV2 | few | TRBD2 | CASKDTGLAFGEQYF | TGTGCCAGCAAGGACACGGGACTAGCGTTTGGCGAGCAGTACTTC
TRBJ2-2 | TRBV2 | - | TRBD2 | CASSEMAGGPRTGELFF | TGTGCCAGCAGTGAAATGGCGGGGGGGCCCCGAACCGGGGAGCTGTTTTTT
TRBJ2-7 | TRBV19 | - | - | CASSTGYEQYF | TGTGCCAGTAGTACGGGGTACGAGCAGTACTTC
TRBJ2-5 | TRBV7-9 | - | - | CASSADRTGKVGQETQYF | TGTGCCAGCAGCGCAGATAGAACAGGGAAAGTAGGGCAAGAGACCCAGTACTTC
TRBJ1-1 | TRBV7-9 | - | - | CASSLGATVF | TGTGCCAGCAGCTTAGGGGCAACCGTTTTT
TRBJ2-7 | TRBV4-3 | - | TRBD2 | CASSQDMASGTYEQYF | TGCGCCAGCAGCCAAGATATGGCTAGCGGAACCTACGAGCAGTACTTC
TRBJ1-6 | TRBV11-2 | - | TRBD1 | CASSPGGGGMVRGSPLHF | TGTGCCAGCAGCCCTGGAGGGGGCGGAATGGTTAGGGGATCACCCCTCCACTTT
TRBJ1-5 | TRBV7-8 | - | - | CASSLGANQPQHF | TGTGCCAGCAGCTTGGGAGCAAATCAGCCCCAGCATTTT
TRBJ2-3 | TRBV6-5 | once | - | CASSAWGPFTDTQYF | TGTGCCAGCAGCGCCTGGGGACCGTTCACAGATACGCAGTATTTT
TRBJ2-7 | TRBV6-1 | - | - | CASSTRSSYEQYF | TGTGCCAGCAGTACTCGTAGCTCCTACGAGCAGTACTTC
TRBJ2-3 | TRBV2 | - | - | CASREHRVGTDTQYF | TGTGCCAGCAGGGAACACAGGGTCGGCACAGATACGCAGTATTTT
TRBJ1-2 | TRBV5-4 | - | - | CASGPGYGYTF | TGTGCCAGCGGGCCCGGCTATGGCTACACCTTC
TRBJ2-3 | TRBV6-5 | - | - | CASSYVSGAVDTQYF | TGTGCCAGCAGTTACGTATCGGGAGCTGTGGATACGCAGTATTTT
TRBJ2-1 | TRBV5-1 | - | TRBD1 | CASSGTDNEQFF | TGCGCCAGCAGTGGGACAGACAATGAGCAGTTCTTC
TRBJ1-5 | TRBV6-1 | once | TRBD1 | CASSELRDSRSNQPQHF | TGTGCCAGCAGTGAACTTAGGGACAGTCGGAGCAATCAGCCCCAGCATTTT
TRBJ1-2 | TRBV7-2 | - | - | CASSPHRVISNYGYTF | TGTGCCAGCAGCCCCCATCGGGTAATATCTAACTATGGCTACACCTTC
TRBJ1-5 | TRBV19 | - | - | CASSPTSGNQPQHF | TGTGCCAGTAGCCCCACGAGCGGAAATCAGCCCCAGCATTTT
TRBJ1-4 | TRBV28 | - | - | CASSEMSGIEKLFF | TGTGCCAGCAGTGAGATGTCCGGGATTGAAAAACTGTTTTTT
TRBJ1-3 | TRBV4-3 | - | TRBD1 | CASSQGTGAGNTIYF | TGCGCCAGCAGCCAAGGGACAGGGGCTGGAAACACCATATATTTT
TRBJ2-1 | TRBV7-9 | few | - | CASSLGGDEQFF | TGTGCCAGCAGCTTAGGAGGGGATGAGCAGTTCTTC
TRBJ2-7 | TRBV7-8 | - | TRBD1 | CASSSLGTGVDEQYF | TGTGCCAGCAGCTCCCTAGGGACAGGGGTTGACGAGCAGTACTTC
TRBJ1-2 | TRBV7-9 | - | - | CASSPSTQGGYTF | TGTGCCAGCAGCCCTAGTACCCAGGGAGGCTACACCTTC
TRBJ1-1 | TRBV6-5 | - | - | CASSYGTGTEAFF | TGTGCCAGCAGTTACGGGACGGGAACTGAAGCTTTCTTT
TRBJ2-1 | TRBV27 | - | TRBD2 | CASRPLAGAEQFF | TGTGCCAGCAGGCCCCTAGCGGGGGCCGAGCAGTTCTTC
TRBJ2-2 | TRBV18 | - | TRBD1 | CASSPGQENTGELFF | TGTGCCAGCTCACCAGGACAGGAGAACACCGGGGAGCTGTTTTTT
TRBJ2-1 | TRBV5-4 | - | TRBD2 | CASSILAGGRNEQFF | TGTGCCAGCAGCATCTTAGCGGGAGGTCGGAATGAGCAGTTCTTC
TRBJ2-7 | TRBV28 | - | TRBD2 | CASRLEGGAYEQYF | TGTGCCAGCAGGCTCGAGGGAGGGGCCTACGAGCAGTACTTC
TRBJ2-7 | TRBV2 | - | - | CASAGGRWYF | TGTGCCAGCGCAGGGGGGAGGTGGTACTTC
TRBJ1-1 | TRBV5-4 | - | TRBD1 | CASSGGQGAPEAFF | TGTGCCAGCAGCGGAGGACAGGGTGCTCCTGAAGCTTTCTTT
TRBJ2-2 | TRBV29-1 | - | - | CSVEAERNTGELFF | TGCAGCGTTGAGGCGGAACGGAACACCGGGGAGCTGTTTTTT
TRBJ1-1 | TRBV5-6 | - | TRBD1 | CASSLGRLGQSNTEAFF | TGTGCCAGCAGCTTGGGACGCCTGGGACAGTCGAACACTGAAGCTTTCTTT
TRBJ2-7 | TRBV5-1 | - | TRBD1 | CASSSTGTGGYEQYF | TGCGCCAGCAGCTCTACTGGGACAGGGGGCTACGAGCAGTACTTC
TRBJ2-5 | TRBV11-2 | - | TRBD2 | CASRETGSLAGGGETQYF | TGTGCCAGCAGGGAAACTGGGTCACTAGCGGGAGGTGGGGAGACCCAGTACTTC